This T cell receptor beta chain was sequenced in a study of blood T cell repertoires in COVID-19. The CDR3 is made up of 14 amino acids. V shed 6 bases, J shed 3 bases, and the junction held 4 bases outside the gene matches. CDR1 and CDR2 from the germline V gene are ENHRY and SYGVKD. Original processing methods: It was from reference gene primer amplification that nucleated cell counts were estimated. Only in-frame clones appear in the TCRdb table, and some are missing; sequencing was by immunoSEQ multiplex PCR. The V and J calls and clone size are taken from that table; D and trimming were inferred from the DNA. The table shows about 120,000 clones, with 75% to 95% occurring only once.

This TCR came from a human donor with active COVID-19. The donor label of this sample is uncertain. The V gene is TRBV10-3, the J gene TRBJ1-4, with 7 bases that match TRBD1. Sequenced material: peripheral blood. The CDR3, as DNA: TGTGCCATCAGCCAGGGACAGTCTAATGAAAAACTGTTTTTT. Translated: CAISQGQSNEKLFF.